This T cell receptor (beta chain) was documented in a study of type 1 regulatory T cells (dated by TCRdb to the early 2020s). Regarding the research as a whole: An in vitro protocol by which a Tr1-enriched, alloantigen-specific CD4 T cell product named T-allo10 was generated was characterized in the study. T-allo10 was being tested clinically in patients with hematological malignancies who were undergoing allogeneic hematopoietic stem cell transplantation.

The sequencing machine was an Illumina MiSeq. The public sequencing data were trimmed at Q25 with fastp and processed into clonotypes with MiXCR by TCRdb, which kept only in-frame beta chains. Here each entry gathers all rows of one CDR3 protein and keeps the most common genes and DNA. Here the sample has under 3,500 distinct CDR3 sequences; around 8% occur a single time. The leading ten clones occupy less than 7.5% of the sample. By share, this clonotype ranks as medium-sized (0.01 to 0.1%). It lacks a known antigen. The input lacks base qualities; no much larger clone sits a single base away. The sequence came from a human donor in good health. Sequencing used cultured T cells, either the whole culture or a sorted T cell fraction (not recorded which).

The sequenced DNA is TGCGCCAGCAGCTTGATTCTAGCTGGCACAGATACGCAGTATTTT. Its amino acids are CASSLILAGTDTQYF. The rearrangement combines TRBV5-1 with TRBJ2-3, and possibly TRBD2, on 5 matching bases. Counted from cysteine to phenylalanine, this CDR3 has 15 amino acids. The CDR3 DNA has 45 bases and is translated from base 1. The junction shows trimming of 1 base on V and 1 base on J, plus 10 bases between the germline ends. The germline V gene sets CDR1 to SGHRS and CDR2 to YFSETQ.